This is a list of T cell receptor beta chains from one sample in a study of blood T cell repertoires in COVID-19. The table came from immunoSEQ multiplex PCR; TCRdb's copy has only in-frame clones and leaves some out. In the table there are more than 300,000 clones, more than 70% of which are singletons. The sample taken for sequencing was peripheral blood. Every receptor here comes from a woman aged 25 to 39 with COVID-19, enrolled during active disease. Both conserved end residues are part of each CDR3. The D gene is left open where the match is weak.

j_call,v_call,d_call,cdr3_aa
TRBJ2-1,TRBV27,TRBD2,CASSFGGSGGNEQFF
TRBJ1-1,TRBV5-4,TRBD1,CASSLPGQDTEAFF
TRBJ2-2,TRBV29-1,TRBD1,CSVGPGQGPGELFF
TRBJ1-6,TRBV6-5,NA,CASKRGNNSPLHF
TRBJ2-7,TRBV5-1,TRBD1,CASGNPGTGRFEQYF
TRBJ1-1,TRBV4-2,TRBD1,CASSRGTGLNTEAFF
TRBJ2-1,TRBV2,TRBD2,CASSEIRSGRGEQFF
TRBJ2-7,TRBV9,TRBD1,CASSPGTGPGDEQYF
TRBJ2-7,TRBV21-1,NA,CASSRGDRSSYEQYF
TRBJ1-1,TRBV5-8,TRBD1,CASSVTGFGTEAFF
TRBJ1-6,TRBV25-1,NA,CASSESLRGLALHF
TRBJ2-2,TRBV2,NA,CASSLLRTVEVGELFF
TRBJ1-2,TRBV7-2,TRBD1,CASSLDRGYYGYTF
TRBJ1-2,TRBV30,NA,CAWSVLGVRGYTF
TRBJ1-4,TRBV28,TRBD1,CASTSSGGFEKLFF
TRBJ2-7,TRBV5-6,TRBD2,CASSPGGAPEQYF
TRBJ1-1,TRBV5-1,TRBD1,CASGRGQGNTEAFF
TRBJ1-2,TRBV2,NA,CASVQAYGYTF
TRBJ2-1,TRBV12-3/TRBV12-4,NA,CASRTRPKQFF
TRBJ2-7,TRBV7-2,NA,CASSLAPGSYEQYF
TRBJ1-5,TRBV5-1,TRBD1,CASSLAGQGDNQPQHF
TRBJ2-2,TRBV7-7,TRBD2,CATSGLGGAGELFF
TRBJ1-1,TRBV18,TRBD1,CASSQKQGLEAFF
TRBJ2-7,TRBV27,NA,CASSPHQAPYEQYF
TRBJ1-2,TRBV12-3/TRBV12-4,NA,CASSPGVIYGYTF
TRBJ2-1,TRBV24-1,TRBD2,CATSDIPREGYNEQFF
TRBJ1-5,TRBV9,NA,CASSDRDNQPQHF
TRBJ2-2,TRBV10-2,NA,CASSESADSNTGELFF
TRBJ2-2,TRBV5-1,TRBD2,CASSLSLAGDGELFF